A single sample gave rise to the 23 T cell receptor beta chains below, sequenced in a study of immune heterogeneity within non-small cell lung tumors. A first 10-cycle multiplex round used 32 V-gene and 13 J-gene primers on TCR beta CDR3. TCRdb independently ran MiXCR on the multiplex PCR reads; one entry per CDR3 protein. The sample has 2,500 to 3,000 distinct CDR3 sequences; approximately 50% are singletons. At roughly 600 ng per sample, bulk tumor genomic DNA provided the template. Several spatially distant biopsies were obtained per primary tumor intraoperatively. Undergoing curative surgery were patients whose non-small cell lung cancer was untreated and newly diagnosed. The sequenced sample was lung tumor tissue. The origin of the receptors is a woman aged 55-70 years with non-small cell lung cancer.

The rearrangement joins TRBV5-1 to TRBJ2-1, with 7 bases aligning to TRBD2. The CDR3 contains 17 residues. With V trimmed by 2 bases and J by 6 bases, 14 bases remained unmatched. Germline CDR1 and CDR2: SGHRS and YFSETQ. The CDR3 is CASSLGVGRGGFNEQFF. The CDR3 nucleotides are TGCGCCAGCAGCTTAGGAGTAGGACGGGGAGGGTTCAATGAGCAGTTCTTC.

The rearrangement links TRBV27 to TRBJ2-7; TRBD2 agrees at 10 bases. The CDR3 is 14 residues long. J lost 5 bases, V lost 8 bases, and 9 bases had no gene match. Germline CDR1 MNHEY, CDR2 SMNVEV (reference sequence). The CDR3 DNA follows: TGTGCCAGCTCCGGGACTAGCGATTTCCACGAGCAGTACTTC. This translates into CASSGTSDFHEQYF.

In regard to this clonotype: A much larger clone lies a single base off, so this may be a read error. The V call is TRBV10-2, the J call TRBJ2-7; possibly TRBD2 for D (5 bases). V was shortened by 4 bases and J by 2 bases, with 30 bases between the two germline ends. The CDR3 runs to 20 residues. Germline loops: CDR1 WSHSY, CDR2 SAAADI. The CDR3 region is CASSAPKHIGREGDPYEQYF. CDR3 DNA: TGCGCCAGCAGTGCCCCCAAGCATATTGGGAGAGAGGGAGACCCCTACGAGCAGTACTTC.

Comment on this clonotype: A read error may explain this, as a much larger clone is one base away. This rearrangement joins TRBV5-1 to TRBJ1-2, with a tentative D call TRBD1 (6 bases). Looked up from germline, CDR1 is SGHRS and CDR2 is YFSETQ. This CDR3 contains 15 residues. The CDR3 spells CASRDTGPGGYCYTF. CDR3 DNA sequence: TGCGCCAGCAGGGACACAGGGCCGGGAGGCTATTGCTACACCTTC.

J is TRBJ1-2 and V is TRBV12-3 or TRBV12-4; tentative D call: TRBD1 (6 bases). V was pared by 3 bases and J by 7 bases, with 12 bases between. This CDR3 has 13 residues. CDR3 bases: TGTGCCAGCAGTTTTTTAACAGGGACTGGCTACACCTTC. This gives the protein CASSFLTGTGYTF.

CDR3 residues: CASNSDKYNEQFF. In DNA form, the CDR3 reads TGTGCCAGCAACTCGGACAAGTACAATGAGCAGTTCTTC. J is TRBJ2-1 and V is TRBV12-3 or TRBV12-4; D is perhaps TRBD1 (5 bases). Trimming took off 7 bases at V and 4 bases at J, with 11 bases between the two ends. This CDR3 has 13 residues.

By sample share, this clonotype is medium-sized (0.01 to 0.1%). The gene calls are TRBV20-1 and TRBJ2-7; tentatively, D is TRBD2 (5 bases). The CDR3 length is 12 residues. Deletions cut 6 bases from V and 6 bases from J, with 15 bases between. Per germline, CDR1 DFQATT and CDR2 SNEGSKA (reference sequence). The CDR3: CSASGILGEQYF. The CDR3 coding sequence is TGCAGTGCGTCCGGGATCCTCGGCGAGCAGTACTTC.

This chain connects TRBV2 to TRBJ1-6; D remains ambiguous. The CDR3 is made up of 15 amino acids. Germline CDR1 and CDR2: SNHLY and FYNNEI. Trimming shortened V by 1 base and J by 7 bases, and 11 bases separated the two germline ends. CDR3 residues: CASSEGTASNSPLHF. The CDR3 DNA reads TGTGCCAGCAGTGAAGGGACCGCCTCGAATTCACCCCTCCACTTT.

This clonotype was picked up a small number of times. V and J are TRBV7-8 and TRBJ2-6; D is ambiguous. CDR1 is SGHVS and CDR2 is FQNEAQ in the germline V gene. The CDR3 runs to 18 residues. V lost 3 bases, J lost 0 bases, and 15 bases lay in between. The CDR3 bases are TGTGCCAGCAGCTTGCCGGGTCTCGATTTCTCTGGGGCCAACGTCCTGACTTTC. Residues: CASSLPGLDFSGANVLTF.

This chain uses TRBV28 with TRBJ2-2; TRBD1 agrees at 10 bases. This CDR3 region has 15 residues. Germline lookup yields CDR1 MDHEN and CDR2 SYDVKM. V shed 4 bases, J shed 5 bases, and the junction held 4 bases outside the gene matches. The CDR3 DNA reads TGTGCCAGCAGTTCCGGGACAGGGGATACCGGGGAGCTGTTTTTT. It specifies CASSSGTGDTGELFF.

This clonotype showed up just a few times. This chain uses TRBV7-2 with TRBJ2-3; D gene unclear. Germline V lookup: CDR1 SGHTA, CDR2 FQGNSA. V was shortened by 1 base and J by 6 bases, with 5 bases between the two germline ends. This CDR3 comprises 12 residues. For the CDR3, the DNA is TGTGCCAGCAGCTTAGATTCGGATACGCAGTATTTT. Its protein is CASSLDSDTQYF.

This rearrangement joins TRBV6-2 or TRBV6-3 to TRBJ1-2; no clear D gene. Between the trimmed V and J ends, which lost 5 bases and 4 bases, there was a span of 20 bases. The CDR3 extends over 16 amino acids. Germline CDR1 is MNHEY and CDR2 is SVGEGT. The CDR3 sequence: CASSGIVRNLFYGYTF. The CDR3 DNA is TGTGCCAGCAGTGGGATAGTCCGCAACCTATTCTATGGCTACACCTTC.

The chain links TRBV9 to TRBJ2-7, with TRBD2 as a possible D gene (5 bases). CDR3 length: 15 residues. Trimming stripped 3 bases from V and 0 bases from J, with 13 bases between. Per germline, CDR1 SGDLS and CDR2 YYNGEE. CDR3 sequence (DNA): TGTGCCAGCAGCGAAGGATCAAGCGGCTCCTACGAGCAGTACTTC. Amino acid sequence: CASSEGSSGSYEQYF.

This clonotype was recorded a few times. The V and J genes are TRBV6-5 and TRBJ1-2; no definite D call. Germline V gives CDR1 MNHEY, CDR2 SVGAGI. CDR3 length: 14 residues. Trimming pared 0 bases from V and 6 bases from J, leaving 11 bases between. The CDR3 spells CASSYSKYGDGYTF. The CDR3, as DNA: TGTGCCAGCAGTTACTCGAAGTATGGGGATGGCTACACCTTC.

This clonotype was seen just once. One end of the junction is discordant with germline, which a read error may explain. The chain uses TRBV4-2 and TRBJ1-2, with 9 bases that match TRBD1. CDR1 and CDR2 (germline): LGHNA, YNFKEQ. The CDR3 has 15 residues. CDR3 protein: CACSRGQGGNYGYTF. Here the CDR3 DNA reads TGTGCCTGCAGCCGGGGACAGGGTGGGAACTATGGCTACACCTTC.

The chain joins TRBV6-1 to TRBJ1-6, with 8 bases matching TRBD1. CDR1 is MNHNS, CDR2 SASEGT, per germline. This CDR3 comprises 14 residues. J lost 10 bases, V lost 2 bases, and 4 bases had no gene match. Here the CDR3 reads CASSEQGASSPLHF. The CDR3 DNA reads as TGTGCCAGCAGTGAACAGGGGGCTTCCTCACCCCTCCACTTT.

This clonotype was observed a handful of times. The rearrangement uses TRBV19 and TRBJ1-1, with 8 bases fitting TRBD1. The CDR3 is 13 amino acids. The J segment lost 4 bases and the V segment lost 6 bases, leaving 4 bases of the junction unmatched. CDR1 and CDR2 (germline): LNHDA, SQIVND (reference sequence). DNA for the CDR3: TGTGCCAGTAGAATACAGGGGGGCACTGAAGCTTTCTTT. This sequence encodes CASRIQGGTEAFF.

The chain couples TRBV19 to TRBJ2-1, with TRBD1 as a possible D gene (6 bases). Germline V gene data show CDR1 as LNHDA and CDR2 as SQIVND (reference sequence). This CDR3 spans 16 amino acids. With 3 bases removed from V and 2 bases from J, the gap between germline ends came to 14 bases. The CDR3 DNA reads TGTGCCAGTAGTATCTTGCAGGGGACGACCTACAATGAGCAGTTCTTC. Amino acids: CASSILQGTTYNEQFF.

The chain has TRBV7-8 and TRBJ1-1; 9 bases map to TRBD1. The germline gives CDR1 SGHVS, CDR2 FQNEAQ. Losses at the gene ends were 5 bases for V and 4 bases for J; bases not matched to a gene: 5. This CDR3 is 14 amino acids long. CDR3 region: CASSLGQGSTEAFF. The CDR3 region has the DNA TGTGCCAGCAGCCTGGGACAGGGAAGCACTGAAGCTTTCTTT.

This sequence joins TRBV4-1 and TRBJ2-7, with D maybe TRBD1 (6 bases). Per the germline V gene, CDR1 is MGHRA and CDR2 is YSYEKL. Trimming shortened V by 3 bases and J by 4 bases, and 10 bases separated the two germline ends. CDR3 size: 13 residues. CDR3 region: CASSQGASYEQYF. The CDR3 bases are TGCGCCAGCAGCCAGGGGGCTAGTTACGAGCAGTACTTC.

This clonotype was observed a handful of times. This chain links TRBV30 with TRBJ1-1, with D possibly matching TRBD1 (5 bases). The V end was cut by 3 bases, the J end by 5 bases, with 13 bases between. CDR1 is GTSNPN and CDR2 is SVGIG in the germline V gene (reference sequence). CDR3 length: 13 amino acids. In DNA form, the CDR3 reads TGTGCCTGGAGGGGCAGGGTAAGGACTGAAGCTTTCTTT. It is translated as CAWRGRVRTEAFF. Full variable domain (missing parts from reference TRBV30 and TRBJ1-1): SQTIHQWPATLVQPVGSPLSLECTVEGTSNPNLYWYRQAAGRGLQLLFYSVGIGQISSEVPQNLSASRPQDRQFILSSKKLLLSDSGFYLCAWRGRVRTEAFFGQGTRLTVV.

The sample holds a few counts of this clonotype. The V and J genes are TRBV27 and TRBJ1-3; possible D gene TRBD1, 5 bases. Per germline, CDR1 MNHEY and CDR2 SMNVEV (reference sequence). V was trimmed by 8 bases and J by 2 bases, leaving 16 bases between them. The CDR3 consists of 15 residues. The chain's CDR3 is CASAVGLGAGNTIYF. The DNA of the CDR3 is TGTGCCAGCGCAGTGGGACTGGGGGCTGGAAACACCATATATTTT.

This chain connects TRBV5-1 to TRBJ2-5; D is possibly TRBD2 (5 bases). V lost 0 bases, J lost 2 bases, and 8 bases lay in between. CDR1 is SGHRS and CDR2 is YFSETQ in the germline V gene. The CDR3 has 14 residues. CDR3 DNA sequence: TGCGCCAGCAGCTTGGTCGGGGTTCAAGAGACCCAGTACTTC. It encodes CASSLVGVQETQYF.